This paragraph covers one TCR beta chain sequence. This entry comes from a study of blood T cell repertoires in COVID-19. Method: immunoSEQ multiplex PCR; TCRdb's copy keeps in-frame clones and lacks some. Among more than 250,000 clones listed, more than 70% were seen once. The sequenced sample was peripheral blood. This sequence was found in a woman between 25 and 40 years old with COVID-19, enrolled during active disease.

The CDR3 loop reads CASSQTRSSIGYGYTF. The DNA for the CDR3 is TGTGCCAGCAGCCAAACGCGGTCCAGTATTGGCTATGGCTACACCTTC. The V call is TRBV14, the J call TRBJ1-2; no clear D. Trimming pared 2 bases from V and 4 bases from J, leaving 17 bases between. The CDR3 is made up of 16 amino acids. Germline CDR1 is SGHDN and CDR2 is FVKESK.